Listed below are T cell receptor beta chains from one sample, sequenced in a study of response to subunit inactivated influenza vaccine. One entry per CDR3 protein results from TCRdb running MiXCR on the RT-PCR reads. The sample lists fewer than 250,000 distinct CDR3 sequences, approximately 15% occurring once. Specimen: CD8+ T cells sorted from PBMCs, collected roughly 5 days after vaccination. All receptors come from a man between 50 and 59 years old who received an inactivated influenza vaccine. Both conserved end residues are part of each CDR3. A D gene is named only where the DNA matches it firmly. Clone size is not always given. Where it is, it says once, few, many or a class for expanded clones.

-	-	TRBV7-9	TRBJ2-1	CASSFRRGDEQFF	TGTGCCAGCAGCTTCCGCAGGGGAGATGAGCAGTTCTTC
few	TRBD1	TRBV7-9	TRBJ2-7	CASSRGLGEQYF	TGTGCCAGCAGCAGGGGGCTCGGCGAGCAGTACTTC
-	-	TRBV7-2	TRBJ2-1	CASSFVAYEQFF	TGTGCCAGCAGCTTCGTCGCCTATGAGCAGTTCTTC
-	TRBD1	TRBV10-3	TRBJ2-5	CAISDHDRDGQTQYF	TGTGCCATCAGTGACCACGACAGGGACGGGCAGACCCAGTACTTC
many	-	TRBV29-1	TRBJ2-7	CSVRQSYEQYF	TGCAGCGTTAGACAGAGCTACGAGCAGTACTTC
many	TRBD2	TRBV25-1	TRBJ2-1	CASSEFTSEGSSYNEQFF	TGTGCCAGCAGTGAATTCACTAGCGAAGGCTCTTCCTACAATGAGCAGTTCTTC
many	TRBD2	TRBV10-3	TRBJ2-3	CAISDVGLAADTQYF	TGTGCCATCAGTGACGTGGGACTAGCTGCAGATACGCAGTATTTT
few	-	TRBV6-2/TRBV6-3	TRBJ2-1	CASSYSTTGSYNEQFF	TGTGCCAGCAGTTACTCGACGACAGGCTCCTACAATGAGCAGTTCTTC
few	-	TRBV11-2	TRBJ2-7	CASSLGGRENYEQYF	TGTGCCAGCAGCTTAGGGGGACGGGAAAACTACGAGCAGTACTTC
few	-	TRBV12-3/TRBV12-4	TRBJ2-1	CASREGTASYNEQFF	TGTGCCAGCAGGGAGGGGACAGCCTCCTACAATGAGCAGTTCTTC
-	-	TRBV20-1	TRBJ2-7	CSASFGYEQYF	TGCAGTGCTAGTTTTGGCTACGAGCAGTACTTC
-	-	TRBV9	TRBJ2-7	CASSVARDTFSYEQYF	TGTGCCAGCAGCGTAGCGCGGGACACATTCTCCTACGAGCAGTACTTC
many	TRBD2	TRBV12-3/TRBV12-4	TRBJ2-2	CASTNPTSPNTGELFF	TGTGCCAGCACCAACCCGACTAGCCCGAACACCGGGGAGCTGTTTTTT
-	-	TRBV10-1	TRBJ2-5	CASSGFQAAHKETQYF	TGCGCCAGCAGTGGTTTCCAGGCGGCCCATAAAGAGACCCAGTACTTC
-	TRBD2	TRBV20-1	TRBJ2-1	CSASETGTSPRDEQFF	TGCAGTGCTAGTGAAACCGGGACTAGCCCTAGGGATGAGCAGTTCTTC
-	-	TRBV6-5	TRBJ2-3	CASSYSRGSEDTQYF	TGTGCCAGCAGTTACTCTAGGGGCTCCGAAGATACGCAGTATTTT
-	-	TRBV5-1	TRBJ1-2	CASSPGPLVGYYGYTF	TGCGCCAGCAGCCCAGGGCCTCTAGTGGGCTACTATGGCTACACCTTC
-	-	TRBV7-9	TRBJ2-5	CASSEGRKETQYF	TGTGCCAGCAGCGAGGGACGGAAAGAGACCCAGTACTTC
-	-	TRBV10-2	TRBJ2-2	CAGSDTPWELFF	TGCGCCGGCAGTGACACCCCGTGGGAGCTGTTTTTT
-	-	TRBV5-6	TRBJ2-6	CASSLVRVTGANVLTF	TGTGCCAGCAGCTTGGTCAGGGTTACTGGGGCCAACGTCCTGACTTTC
-	-	TRBV25-1	TRBJ2-1	CASSELLSYEQFF	TGTGCCAGCAGTGAATTGTTGAGTTATGAGCAGTTCTTC
few	TRBD2	TRBV7-6	TRBJ2-1	CASSARGLAEDEQFF	TGTGCCAGCAGCGCCAGGGGACTAGCGGAGGATGAGCAGTTCTTC
few	TRBD1	TRBV4-3	TRBJ2-7	CASSLRGGTGIYEQYF	TGCGCCAGCAGCCTTCGGGGCGGGACAGGTATCTACGAGCAGTACTTC
many	TRBD2	TRBV29-1	TRBJ2-1	CSVEGLAGDHSYNEQFF	TGCAGCGTTGAGGGACTAGCGGGGGACCACTCCTACAATGAGCAGTTCTTC
few	-	TRBV7-9	TRBJ2-6	CASSSRVYGANVLTF	TGTGCCAGCAGCTCCAGGGTTTATGGGGCCAACGTCCTGACTTTC
few	TRBD1	TRBV19	TRBJ1-1	CASINRGQTEAFF	TGTGCCAGTATCAACAGGGGGCAGACTGAAGCTTTCTTT
few	-	TRBV2	TRBJ2-2	CASFRHTGELFF	TGTGCCAGCTTTCGACACACCGGGGAGCTGTTTTTT
few	-	TRBV28	TRBJ2-2	CASLSTGELFF	TGTGCCAGCCTCTCAACCGGGGAGCTGTTTTTT
few	-	TRBV4-3	TRBJ2-5	CASSQGHRHFQETQYF	TGCGCCAGCAGCCAAGGTCACAGACATTTCCAAGAGACCCAGTACTTC
-	-	TRBV15	TRBJ2-7	CATSNRQEGSYEQYF	TGTGCCACCAGTAACCGACAGGAGGGCTCCTACGAGCAGTACTTC
-	-	TRBV5-4	TRBJ2-7	CASSFGTPLFGEQYF	TGTGCCAGCAGCTTTGGGACACCCCTTTTCGGCGAGCAGTACTTC
few	-	TRBV15	TRBJ1-2	CATSRDRRERLYGYTF	TGTGCCACCAGCAGAGATCGTCGGGAGCGCCTCTATGGCTACACCTTC
few	-	TRBV4-3	TRBJ2-1	CASSQETVRPYNEQFF	TGCGCCAGCAGCCAAGAGACTGTACGGCCCTACAATGAGCAGTTCTTC
few	-	TRBV20-1	TRBJ1-4	CSARDQAGPGGPVEKLFF	TGCAGTGCTAGAGACCAAGCCGGGCCTGGTGGGCCCGTCGAAAAACTGTTTTTT
-	-	TRBV13	TRBJ2-1	CASSLGDWVYNEQFF	TGTGCCAGCAGCCTCGGGGACTGGGTCTACAATGAGCAGTTCTTC
-	-	TRBV6-2/TRBV6-3	TRBJ1-1	CATRKNTEAFF	TGTGCTACACGAAAGAACACTGAAGCTTTCTTT
many	TRBD2	TRBV2	TRBJ2-2	CASRGLAPGLFF	TGTGCCAGTAGGGGACTAGCGCCTGGGCTGTTTTTT
once	-	TRBV7-9	TRBJ2-5	CASSPGLPGEETQYF	TGTGCCAGCAGCCCCGGACTTCCAGGGGAAGAGACCCAGTACTTC
few	TRBD2	TRBV6-2/TRBV6-3	TRBJ2-1	CASSIPSGGANEQFF	TGTGCCAGCAGTATACCTAGCGGGGGGGCGAATGAGCAGTTCTTC
-	-	TRBV7-2	TRBJ2-7	CASSFGAYEQYF	TGTGCCAGCAGCTTCGGAGCCTACGAGCAGTACTTC
-	-	TRBV4-3	TRBJ2-1	CASSQDFLSGLYNEQFF	TGCGCCAGCAGCCAAGATTTCTTGTCGGGGCTGTACAATGAGCAGTTCTTC
few	-	TRBV15	TRBJ2-1	CATSREGAGNNEQFF	TGTGCCACCAGCAGAGAGGGGGCAGGGAACAATGAGCAGTTCTTC
-	TRBD1	TRBV18	TRBJ1-2	CASSDRDTARKDTF	TGTGCCAGCTCAGACAGGGATACAGCGCGAAAGGACACCTTC
medium-sized	-	TRBV27	TRBJ2-2	CASSFGTGELFF	TGTGCCAGCAGTTTTGGCACCGGGGAGCTGTTTTTT
-	-	TRBV5-1	TRBJ2-2	CASSFRGNTGELFF	TGCGCCAGCAGCTTCAGGGGTAACACCGGGGAGCTGTTTTTT
-	-	TRBV20-1	TRBJ1-2	CSARDLAHIGGGYTF	TGCAGTGCTAGAGATTTAGCACACATAGGCGGTGGCTACACCTTC
-	-	TRBV11-2	TRBJ1-1	CASSYSPDREAFF	TGTGCCAGCAGCTACAGCCCTGACAGGGAAGCTTTCTTT
-	TRBD2	TRBV27	TRBJ2-5	CASSLFGGRGYQETQYF	TGTGCCAGCAGTTTATTCGGCGGGAGAGGGTACCAAGAGACCCAGTACTTC
many	TRBD2	TRBV20-1	TRBJ2-1	CSARDLGTSGANYNEQFF	TGCAGTGCTAGAGATTTGGGGACTAGCGGGGCGAATTACAATGAGCAGTTCTTC